The clone carrying this T cell receptor (beta chain) was counted only a few times. Its antigen is still unknown. The ends were cut back, 1 base at V and 1 base at J, with 6 bases in the middle. CDR1 LNHNV and CDR2 YYDKDF come from the germline V gene (reference sequence). The CDR3 runs to 14 residues. The sample belongs to a study of response to subunit inactivated influenza vaccine. TCRdb independently ran MiXCR on the RT-PCR reads; one entry per CDR3 protein. The repertoire holds about 800,000 distinct CDR3 sequences, with 21% as singletons. Study conclusions and caveats: Authors suggested seasonal influenza vaccinations each recruit few new T cells.

V usage is TRBV15 and J usage is TRBJ2-3; unclear D gene. This sequence originates from a man in his forties or fifties who received an inactivated influenza vaccine. The material sequenced was PBMCs from blood, taken 5 days after vaccination. CDR3 bases: TGTGCCACCAGCAGAGCCCTGGGCACAGATACGCAGTATTTT. It yields the protein CATSRALGTDTQYF.